A few counts support the clone carrying this TCR beta chain. The sample comes from a study of CD8+ T cells in alopecia areata. Treatment meaning: oral pan-JAK inhibitor, 5-10 mg twice daily. Following extraction, RNA underwent reverse transcription to cDNA, which served as the sequencing template. Assay: immunoSEQ multiplex PCR; the TCRdb copy retains only in-frame clones and omits some. The sample yields about 200,000 clones, 35% to 40% seen once. Trimming took off 2 bases at V and 0 bases at J, with 8 bases between the two ends. The CDR3 is 14 residues long. The V gene's germline CDR1 is MNHEY and CDR2 SVGAGI.

The specimen was CD4+ T cells sorted from blood, collected at approximately week 34, from a patient treated with tofacitinib. This receptor was obtained from a human donor with alopecia areata. The rearrangement uses TRBV6-5 and TRBJ2-7; D gene uncertain. This CDR3 is CASSYDTYSYEQYF. DNA of the CDR3: TGTGCCAGCAGTTACGATACATACTCCTACGAGCAGTACTTC.